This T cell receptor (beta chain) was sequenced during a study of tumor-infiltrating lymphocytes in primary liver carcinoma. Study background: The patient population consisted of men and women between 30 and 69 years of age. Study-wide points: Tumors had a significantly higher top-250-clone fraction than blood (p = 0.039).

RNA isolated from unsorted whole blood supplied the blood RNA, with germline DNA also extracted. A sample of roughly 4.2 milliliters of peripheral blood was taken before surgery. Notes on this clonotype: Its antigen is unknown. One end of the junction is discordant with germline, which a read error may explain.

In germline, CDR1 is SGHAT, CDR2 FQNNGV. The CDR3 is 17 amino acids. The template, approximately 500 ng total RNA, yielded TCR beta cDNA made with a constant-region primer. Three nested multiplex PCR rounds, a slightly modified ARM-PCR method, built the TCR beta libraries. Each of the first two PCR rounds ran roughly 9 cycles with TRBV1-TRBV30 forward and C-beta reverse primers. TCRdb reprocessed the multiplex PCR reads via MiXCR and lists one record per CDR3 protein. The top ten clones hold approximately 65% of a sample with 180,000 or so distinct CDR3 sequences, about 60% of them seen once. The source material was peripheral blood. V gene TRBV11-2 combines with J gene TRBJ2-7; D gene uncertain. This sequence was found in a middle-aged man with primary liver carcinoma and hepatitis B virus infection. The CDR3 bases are TGTGCCAGTAGCTTAGAATTTGGGCCGGGCTCCTCCTACGAGCAGTACTTC. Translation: CASSLEFGPGSSYEQYF.